This T cell receptor (beta chain) was sequenced in a study of cytomegalovirus exposure and HLA in healthy donors. Study outcomes and limitations: Later analysis demonstrated an association between a missense DCLRE1C variant and TCR beta V- and J-gene trimming. Cytomegalovirus association was assigned to under 200 TCR beta chains.

60 Vbeta and 13 Jbeta primers were used in PCR. Produced via immunoSEQ multiplex PCR; TCRdb's table is partial and in-frame only. The repertoire includes about 160,000 clones, about four fifths of them detected once, and 3.5% to 5% sits in the top ten. The CDR3 length is 14 residues. The germline CDR1 and CDR2 sequences are GTSNPN and SVGIG (reference sequence). V was trimmed by 0 bases and J by 6 bases, leaving 11 bases between them. To note about this clone: Its specificity is not known.

This TCR was recovered from a man in his fifties in good health and CMV-seropositive. Sequencing was carried out using PBMCs. The chain has TRBV30 and TRBJ2-2, with D perhaps matching TRBD1 (6 bases). The CDR3, as DNA: TGTGCCTGGAGTGTGGGACCAGGGGCCGGGGAGCTGTTTTTT. This codes for CAWSVGPGAGELFF.